One sample yielded the 18 T cell receptor beta chains listed below, sequenced in a study of identical twins. MiXCR was run by TCRdb on the 5' RACE reads, yielding one entry per CDR3 protein. The sample carries roughly 690,000 distinct CDR3 sequences, around 6.1% recorded once. The sequenced sample was naive T cells sorted from blood. The receptors were sampled from a man younger than 35 in good health.

This clonotype was recorded a few times. The CDR3 DNA is TGTGCCACCGGGACTAGCGGGAAGCAAAATGAGCAGTTCTTC. Protein: CATGTSGKQNEQFF. The chain recombines TRBV15 with TRBJ2-1, with 13 bases matching TRBD2. Germline loops: CDR1 LNHNV, CDR2 YYDKDF (reference sequence). CDR3 length: 14 residues. J lost 7 bases, V lost 8 bases, and 5 bases had no gene match.

This clonotype appeared many times. The V and J genes are TRBV25-1 and TRBJ2-2; D may be TRBD2 (6 bases). Germline CDR1 MGHDK, CDR2 SYGVNS. The CDR3 totals 11 residues. V shed 7 bases and J shed 6 bases, with 6 bases lying between them. The CDR3, as DNA: TGTGCCAGCACGGGGGCCGGGGAGCTGTTTTTT. Protein: CASTGAGELFF.

The chain combines TRBV24-1 with TRBJ2-1; tentatively, D is TRBD2 (5 bases). V lost 3 bases to trimming and J lost 3 bases, with 8 bases between them. In germline, CDR1 is KGHDR, CDR2 SFDVKD. The CDR3 spans 14 residues. This chain's CDR3 is CATSDPGNYNEQFF. The DNA for the CDR3 is TGTGCCACCAGTGATCCCGGGAACTACAATGAGCAGTTCTTC.

The chain links TRBV2 to TRBJ2-1, with D uncertain. CDR1 SNHLY and CDR2 FYNNEI come from the germline V gene. V was pared by 8 bases and J by 0 bases, with 14 bases between. There are 15 residues in the CDR3. DNA for the CDR3: TGTGCCAGCTCAGCGTGGTCGAGCTCCTACAATGAGCAGTTCTTC. As protein: CASSAWSSSYNEQFF. Together with reference TRBV2 and TRBJ2-1, the CDR3 gives the full variable domain: EPEVTQTPSHQVTQMGQEVILRCVPISNHLYFYWYRQILGQKVEFLVSFYNNEISEKSEIFDDQFSVERPDGSNFTLKIRSTKLEDSAMYFCASSAWSSSYNEQFFGPGTRLTVL.

This clonotype was counted ten times or more. This chain uses TRBV12-3 or TRBV12-4 with TRBJ2-3, with no clear D. The V end lost 5 bases, the J end lost 0 bases, and 9 bases lay between the germline ends. The CDR3 is 14 residues long. CDR3 nucleotide sequence: TGTGCCAGCAGTCCGACGCAAAGCACAGATACGCAGTATTTT. It translates to CASSPTQSTDTQYF.

This clonotype was counted at least ten times. V and J are TRBV5-1 and TRBJ2-7; TRBD2 matches 16 bases. The CDR3 is made up of 17 amino acids. Trimming took 6 bases from V and 4 from J; bases not matched to a gene: 10. Looked up from germline, CDR1 is SGHRS and CDR2 is YFSETQ. This CDR3 reads CASTAGTSGRASYEQYF. The CDR3 nucleotides read TGCGCCAGCACCGCCGGGACTAGCGGGAGGGCCTCGTACGAGCAGTACTTC. Full variable domain (outside the CDR3, taken from reference TRBV5-1 and TRBJ2-7): KAGVTQTPRYLIKTRGQQVTLSCSPISGHRSVSWYQQTPGQGLQFLFEYFSETQRNKGNFPGRFSGRQFSNSRSEMNVSTLELGDSALYLCASTAGTSGRASYEQYFGPGTRLTVT.

The CDR3 region has the DNA TGTGCCAGCAGCGTCTGGACGAGCACAGATACGCAGTATTTT. Amino acids: CASSVWTSTDTQYF. V and J are TRBV7-8 and TRBJ2-3; D remains ambiguous. Germline V gene data show CDR1 as SGHVS and CDR2 as FQNEAQ. V lost 5 bases and J 0 bases, leaving 9 bases between the germline ends. The length of the CDR3 is 14 residues.

V is TRBV25-1 and J is TRBJ2-1; 8 bases match TRBD1. The CDR3 is 13 residues long. CDR1 MGHDK and CDR2 SYGVNS come from the germline V gene. V was clipped by 5 bases and J by 9 bases; unmatched bases: 6. CDR3: CASSPTGGGEQFF. CDR3 DNA sequence: TGTGCCAGCAGTCCCACAGGGGGTGGTGAGCAGTTCTTC. Filled out from reference TRBV25-1 and TRBJ2-1, the complete variable domain reads EADIYQTPRYLVIGTGKKITLECSQTMGHDKMYWYQQDPGMELHLIHYSYGVNSTEKGDLSSESTVSRIRTEHFPLTLESARPSHTSQYLCASSPTGGGEQFFGPGTRLTVL.

This clonotype was seen a few times. The gene calls are TRBV25-1 and TRBJ2-1; perhaps TRBD2 as D (6 bases). CDR3 length: 18 residues. Germline CDR1 and CDR2: MGHDK and SYGVNS. Trimming cost V 3 bases and J 5 bases, with 23 bases left between them. For the CDR3, the DNA is TGTGCCAGCAGTGACCCAACCAGCTTTCCGGGAGCTCACAATGAGCAGTTCTTC. This sequence encodes CASSDPTSFPGAHNEQFF.

This clonotype was seen repeatedly, ten times or more. V and J are TRBV4-1 and TRBJ2-5; 9 positions match TRBD2. Germline CDR1 and CDR2: MGHRA and YSYEKL. Trimming cost V 3 bases and J 2 bases; bases outside gene matches: 4. The CDR3 is 15 residues long. The CDR3 reads CASSQATSGQETQYF. The CDR3 DNA follows: TGCGCCAGCAGCCAGGCGACTAGCGGACAAGAGACCCAGTACTTC.

The table lists this clonotype with a count of one. CDR3 residues: CSVVFILNTEAFF. The CDR3 nucleotides are TGCAGCGTAGTATTTATCCTGAACACTGAAGCTTTCTTT. The gene calls are TRBV29-1 and TRBJ1-1, with D uncertain. Germline CDR1 and CDR2: SQVTM and ANQGSEA. The V and J ends lost 6 bases and 0 bases respectively, with 11 bases between them. The CDR3 spans 13 residues.

The chain uses TRBV7-2 and TRBJ2-3, with 12 bases that match TRBD1. The CDR3 extends over 16 amino acids. Germline assignment: CDR1 SGHTA and CDR2 FQGNSA. V shed 5 bases, J shed 4 bases, and the junction held 7 bases outside the gene matches. Here the CDR3 DNA reads TGTGCCAGCAGCCCAAGGGACAGGGGGCTCGCAGATACGCAGTATTTT. It specifies CASSPRDRGLADTQYF.

This clonotype was seen a handful of times. V and J are TRBV14 and TRBJ2-7; possibly TRBD2 for D (6 bases). Trimming took 5 bases from V and 4 from J, leaving 21 bases between them. This CDR3 has 16 residues. In germline, CDR1 is SGHDN, CDR2 FVKESK. CDR3 sequence: CASSGWGEASNYEQYF. CDR3 in DNA: TGTGCCAGCAGCGGTTGGGGGGAGGCCAGTAATTACGAGCAGTACTTC.

This clonotype was seen repeatedly, ten times or more. V usage is TRBV12-3 or TRBV12-4 and J usage is TRBJ2-5; 7 bases map to TRBD2. The CDR3 contains 13 residues. J lost 2 bases, V lost 6 bases, and 3 bases had no gene match. CDR3 residues: CASSLLAQETQYF. CDR3 DNA: TGTGCCAGCAGCCTACTAGCGCAAGAGACCCAGTACTTC.

Note on this clonotype: One end of the junction fails to match germline, which may point to a read error. The chain uses TRBV2 and TRBJ2-7; 7 nucleotides agree with TRBD2. The germline CDR1 and CDR2 sequences are SNHLY and FYNNEI. The CDR3 is made up of 12 amino acids. As DNA, the CDR3 is TGTGCCAGCAAGCCGGGAGGCCCCCGAGTTCACTTC. Amino acid sequence: CASKPGGPRVHF.

This clonotype has ten or more counts. This rearrangement joins TRBV12-3 or TRBV12-4 to TRBJ2-7; 7 bases are shared with TRBD2. The CDR3 covers 15 residues. Trimming removed 3 bases from V and 9 bases from J; junction bases left unmatched: 14. The CDR3 DNA follows: TGTGCCAGCAGTTTCAGGGCTAGCGGTACTTTTGGGCAGTACTTC. Translation gives CASSFRASGTFGQYF.

The V gene is TRBV7-9, the J gene TRBJ2-1, with D perhaps matching TRBD1 or TRBD2 (5 bases each). V was trimmed by 4 bases and J by 2 bases, leaving 12 bases between them. The CDR3 is made up of 15 amino acids. CDR1 is SEHNR and CDR2 is FQNEAQ in the germline V gene (reference sequence). CDR3 amino acids: CASSSGRNPYNEQFF. CDR3 nucleotides: TGTGCCAGCAGCTCGGGACGCAACCCCTACAATGAGCAGTTCTTC.

This clonotype appeared a few times. The rearrangement uses TRBV20-1 and TRBJ2-1; D is possibly TRBD2 (6 bases). Germline lookup yields CDR1 DFQATT and CDR2 SNEGSKA (reference sequence). The CDR3 extends over 15 amino acids. The V end lost 3 bases, the J end lost 8 bases, and 20 bases lay between the germline ends. DNA for the CDR3: TGCAGTGCTAGCCCTTGGAGCGGGCGGCGCGATGAGCAGTTCTTC. This gives the protein CSASPWSGRRDEQFF.